The following is a T cell receptor (beta chain) sequence with its context. Its antigen is undetermined. Through a sample-barcoded 5' primer and a J-beta primer mix, a second PCR was run for roughly 6 to 11 cycles. TCRdb called the 5' RACE reads again in MiXCR, with one record for every CDR3 protein. The data contain 790,000 or so distinct CDR3 sequences, more than 50% of them singletons. This sample is drawn from a study of blood T cells in healthy people across ages. About the research overall: About one barcoded TCR beta cDNA was captured per two T cells. Overall study findings and caveats: Aged donors had fewer naive CD4+ cells and lower diversity than long-lived donors.

The CDR3 spans 12 residues. Germline V gene sequence: CDR1 DFQATT, CDR2 SNEGSKA (reference sequence). This receptor was obtained from a man between 35 and 55 years old in good health. The J gene is TRBJ2-5, the V gene TRBV20-1; TRBD2 matches at 9 bases. Source material: blood. The CDR3 nucleotides read TGCGGACCTAGCGGGGACCAAGAGACCCAGTACTTC. Translation gives CGPSGDQETQYF.